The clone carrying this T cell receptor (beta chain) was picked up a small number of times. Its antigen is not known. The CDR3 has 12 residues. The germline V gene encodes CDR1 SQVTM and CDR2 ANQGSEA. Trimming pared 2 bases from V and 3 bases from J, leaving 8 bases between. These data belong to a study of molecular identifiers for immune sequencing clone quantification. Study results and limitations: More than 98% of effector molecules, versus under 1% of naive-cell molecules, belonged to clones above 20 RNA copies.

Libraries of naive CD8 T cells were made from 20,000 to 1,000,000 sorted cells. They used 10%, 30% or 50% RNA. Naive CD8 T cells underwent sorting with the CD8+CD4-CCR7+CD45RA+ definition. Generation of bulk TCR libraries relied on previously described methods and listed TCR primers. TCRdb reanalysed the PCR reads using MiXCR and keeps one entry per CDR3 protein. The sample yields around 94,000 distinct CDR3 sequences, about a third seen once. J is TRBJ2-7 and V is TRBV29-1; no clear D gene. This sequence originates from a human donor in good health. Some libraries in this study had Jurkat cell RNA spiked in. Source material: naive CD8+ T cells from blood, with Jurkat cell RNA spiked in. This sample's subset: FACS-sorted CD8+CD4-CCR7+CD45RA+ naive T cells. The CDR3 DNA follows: TGCAGCGTTGAATTCCACGGCTACGAGCAGTACTTC. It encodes CSVEFHGYEQYF.